Described below is a single T cell receptor (beta chain) sequence and its context. This CDR3 comprises 14 residues. V lost 7 bases to trimming and J lost 5 bases; unmatched junction nucleotides: 7. Germline assignment: CDR1 SEHNR and CDR2 FQNEAQ (reference sequence). This sample was included in a study of CD8 T cells in Susac syndrome. Study at large: The Susac syndrome patients were therapy-naive, on corticosteroids, or on intravenous immunoglobulin alone at blood draw.

With random hexamers, reverse transcription was performed on roughly 0.5 to 1 ug of RNA. MiXCR, applied by TCRdb to the immunoSEQ multiplex PCR reads, yields one record per CDR3 protein. The sample lists approximately 190,000 distinct CDR3 sequences; roughly 94% were seen once. V gene TRBV7-9 combines with J gene TRBJ2-5; TRBD2 aligns across 10 bases. The specimen was CD8+ T cells from PBMCs. The clonotype comes from a human donor with Susac syndrome. CDR3 sequence reads: CASNPSGSVETQYF. The CDR3 DNA reads TGTGCCAGCAACCCTAGCGGGAGTGTGGAGACCCAGTACTTC.